This paragraph covers one TCR beta chain sequence. The record originates from a study of CDR3 diversity in severe acne. The germline V gene has CDR1 SGDLS and CDR2 YYNGEE. J lost 0 bases, V lost 4 bases, and 6 bases had no gene match. The CDR3 is made up of 15 amino acids. Each CDR3 protein is one row after TCRdb ran MiXCR on the PCR reads. Found here are more than 85,000 distinct CDR3 sequences, about 53% of them singletons; the top ten hold 9.5% to 13%. The sequence was obtained from a male donor with severe acne vulgaris. The rearrangement uses TRBV9 and TRBJ1-1; 7 bases are a match to TRBD1. Sequenced input: blood. The CDR3 loop reads CASSPEGAVNTEAFF. The CDR3, as DNA: TGTGCCAGCAGCCCCGAGGGGGCCGTGAACACTGAAGCTTTCTTT.